Included here is one T cell receptor beta chain sequence, with context. Its antigen is unidentified. Only in-frame clones appear in the TCRdb table, and some are missing; sequencing was by immunoSEQ multiplex PCR. Among roughly 79,000 clones, about four fifths were seen once, and the ten largest hold around 0.49%. This entry belongs to a study of OX40 agonist ivuxolimab in advanced cancers. Study conclusions and caveats: Average numbers of expanded clones were greater in CD8+ T cells than in CD4+.

This TCR came from an adult with an advanced solid tumor such as melanoma, head and neck, liver or kidney cancer. The material sequenced was CD4+ or CD8+ T cells sorted from blood, taken in a trial of the OX40 agonist ivuxolimab.

CDR3 protein: CATVGRGVYGYTF. CDR3 nucleotides: TGTGCCACTGTTGGGCGGGGGGTCTATGGCTACACCTTC. V and J are TRBV6-6 and TRBJ1-2; D may be TRBD1 (5 bases). V was shortened by 10 bases and J by 4 bases, with 16 bases between the two germline ends. This CDR3 comprises 13 residues. The germline gives CDR1 MNHNY, CDR2 SVGAGI (reference sequence).